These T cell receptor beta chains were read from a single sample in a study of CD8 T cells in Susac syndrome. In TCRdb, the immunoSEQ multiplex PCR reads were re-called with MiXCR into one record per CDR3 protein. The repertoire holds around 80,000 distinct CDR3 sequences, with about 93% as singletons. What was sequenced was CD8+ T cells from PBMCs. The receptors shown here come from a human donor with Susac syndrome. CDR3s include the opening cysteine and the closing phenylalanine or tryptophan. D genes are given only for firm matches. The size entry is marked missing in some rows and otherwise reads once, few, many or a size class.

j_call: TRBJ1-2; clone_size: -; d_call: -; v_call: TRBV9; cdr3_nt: TGTGCCAGCAGCTCCCTGGACGTCCTCTATGGCTACACCTTC; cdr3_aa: CASSSLDVLYGYTF
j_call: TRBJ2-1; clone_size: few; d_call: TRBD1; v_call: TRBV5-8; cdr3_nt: TGTGCCAGCAGCTTGGGGGCAGGGGGATCCTACAATGAGCAGTTCTTC; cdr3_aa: CASSLGAGGSYNEQFF
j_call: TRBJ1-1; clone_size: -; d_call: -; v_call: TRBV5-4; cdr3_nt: TGTGCCAGCAGCTTGGTTGACAGGAACACTGAAGCTTTCTTT; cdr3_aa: CASSLVDRNTEAFF
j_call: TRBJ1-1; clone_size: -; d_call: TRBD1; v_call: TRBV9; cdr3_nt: TGTGCCAGCAGCCCCCTTTCGACAGGGAGGCTCGGTGAAGCTTTCTTT; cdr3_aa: CASSPLSTGRLGEAFF
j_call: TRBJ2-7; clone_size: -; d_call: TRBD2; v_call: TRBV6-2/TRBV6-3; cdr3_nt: TGTGCCAGCACCTTAGCGGGAGGGCCCCACGAGCAGTACTTC; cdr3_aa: CASTLAGGPHEQYF
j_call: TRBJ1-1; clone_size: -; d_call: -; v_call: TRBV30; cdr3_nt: TGTGCCTGGAGTAAGGACAGCAACACTGAAGCTTTCTTT; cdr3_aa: CAWSKDSNTEAFF
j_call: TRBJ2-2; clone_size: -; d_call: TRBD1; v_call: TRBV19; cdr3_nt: TGTGCCAGCACTCCGGGACAGAGAAACACCGGGGAGCTGTTTTTT; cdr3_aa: CASTPGQRNTGELFF
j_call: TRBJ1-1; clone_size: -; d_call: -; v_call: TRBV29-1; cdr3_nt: TGCAGCGTTGAAGGGGTTAGGGTCGCTTTCTTT; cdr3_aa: CSVEGVRVAFF
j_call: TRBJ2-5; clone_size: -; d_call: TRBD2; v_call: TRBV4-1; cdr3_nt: TGCGCCAGCAGCCTCGTCGCCTCTAGCGGCCAAGAGACCCAGTACTTC; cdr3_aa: CASSLVASSGQETQYF
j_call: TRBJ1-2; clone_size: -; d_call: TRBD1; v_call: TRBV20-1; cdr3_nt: TGCAGTGCTAGACTCCCCGGACAGGCCTACTATGGCTACACCTTC; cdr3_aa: CSARLPGQAYYGYTF
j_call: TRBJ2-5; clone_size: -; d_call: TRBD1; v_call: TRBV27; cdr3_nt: TGTGCCAGCAGTCCTCGGGACAGGGAAAGAGAGACCCAGTACTTC; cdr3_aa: CASSPRDRERETQYF
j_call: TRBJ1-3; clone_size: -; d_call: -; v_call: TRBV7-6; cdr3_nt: TGTGCCAGCAGCTTAGCGGAGGCTAACACCATATATTTT; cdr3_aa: CASSLAEANTIYF
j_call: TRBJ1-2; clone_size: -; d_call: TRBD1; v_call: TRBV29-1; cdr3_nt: TGCAGCGTACGCGGGACAGGCGATGACTATGGCTACACCTTC; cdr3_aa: CSVRGTGDDYGYTF
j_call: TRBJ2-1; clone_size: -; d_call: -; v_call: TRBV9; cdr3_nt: TGTGCCAGCAGCGTAGACGGGGGGCTAGGCGCTGAGCAGTTCTTC; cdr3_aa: CASSVDGGLGAEQFF
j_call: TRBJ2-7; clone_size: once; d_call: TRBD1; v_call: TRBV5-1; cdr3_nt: TGCGCCAGCAGCTCCCCTCGGGACAGCTACGAGCAGTACTTC; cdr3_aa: CASSSPRDSYEQYF
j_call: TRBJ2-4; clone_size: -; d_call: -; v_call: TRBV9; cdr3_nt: TGTGCCAGCAGCCCCCGGGAAGGATGGGGGCCCCGGTACTTC; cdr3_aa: CASSPREGWGPRYF
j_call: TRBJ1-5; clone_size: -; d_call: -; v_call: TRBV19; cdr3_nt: TGTGCCAGTAGTATAAGTTTTCTCCAGAATCAGCCCCAGCATTTT; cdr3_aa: CASSISFLQNQPQHF
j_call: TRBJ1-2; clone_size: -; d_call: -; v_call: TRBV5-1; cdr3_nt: TGCGCCAGCAGCTTGTTGCCCGGACAGAGCTATGGCTACACCTTC; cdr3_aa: CASSLLPGQSYGYTF
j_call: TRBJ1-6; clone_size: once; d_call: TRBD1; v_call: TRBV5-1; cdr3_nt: TGCGCCAGCCGACAGGGCTGGAGACCCCTCCACTTT; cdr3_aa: CASRQGWRPLHF
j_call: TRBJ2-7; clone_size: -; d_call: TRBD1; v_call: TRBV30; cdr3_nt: TGTGCCTGGAGCCGGGACAGCTACGAGCAGTACTTC; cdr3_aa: CAWSRDSYEQYF
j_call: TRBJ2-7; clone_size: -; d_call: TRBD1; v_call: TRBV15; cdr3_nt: TGTGCCACCAGCGTGGACAGGAACCACGAGCAGTACTTC; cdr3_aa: CATSVDRNHEQYF
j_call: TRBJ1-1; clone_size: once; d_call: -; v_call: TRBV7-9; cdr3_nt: TGTGCCAGCAGCTTAGTTCAGGGATGGACTGAAGCTTTCTTT; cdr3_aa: CASSLVQGWTEAFF
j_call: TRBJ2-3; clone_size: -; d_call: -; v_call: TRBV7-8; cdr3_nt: TGTGCCAGCAGCTTAGCGCCAAGGGGGGGTATAGATACGCAGTATTTT; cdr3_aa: CASSLAPRGGIDTQYF
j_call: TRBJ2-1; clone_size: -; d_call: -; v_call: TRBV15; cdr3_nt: TGTGCCACCAGCAGAGACCGTACTGAGCAGTTCTTC; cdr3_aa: CATSRDRTEQFF
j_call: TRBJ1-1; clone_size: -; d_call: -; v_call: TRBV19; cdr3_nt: TGTGCCAGTAGTATAGGGGGGAACACTGAAGCTTTCTTT; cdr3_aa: CASSIGGNTEAFF
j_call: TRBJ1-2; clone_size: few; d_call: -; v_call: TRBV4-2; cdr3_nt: TGTGCCAGCAGCCAGGGAAACAAACTCGCGTATAGCTACACCTTC; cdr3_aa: CASSQGNKLAYSYTF
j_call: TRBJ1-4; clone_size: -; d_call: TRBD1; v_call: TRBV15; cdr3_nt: TGTGCCACCCCGGGTAGGACAGGGGATGAAAAACTGTTTTTT; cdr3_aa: CATPGRTGDEKLFF
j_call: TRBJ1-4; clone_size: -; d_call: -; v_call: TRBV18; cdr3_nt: TGTGCCAGCTCTCCGGGGCCAGTAGGTGAAAAACTGTTTTTT; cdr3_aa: CASSPGPVGEKLFF
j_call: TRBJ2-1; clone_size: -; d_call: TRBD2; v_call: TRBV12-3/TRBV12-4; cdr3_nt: TGTGCCAGCAGTTTCCAGTCTAGCGGAGACAACTACAATGAGCAGTTCTTC; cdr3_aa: CASSFQSSGDNYNEQFF
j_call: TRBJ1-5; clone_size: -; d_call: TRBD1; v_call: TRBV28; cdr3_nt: TGTGCCAGCAGTTTATTACGAACAGGGGGCGCCGGCAATCAGCCCCAGCATTTT; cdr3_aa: CASSLLRTGGAGNQPQHF
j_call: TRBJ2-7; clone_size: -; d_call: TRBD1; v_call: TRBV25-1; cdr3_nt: TGTGCCAGCAGTGGCCCGGGACAGGGGGCAAACGAGCAGTACTTC; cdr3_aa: CASSGPGQGANEQYF
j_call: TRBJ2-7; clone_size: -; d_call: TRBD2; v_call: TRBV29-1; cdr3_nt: TGCAGCGTTCAAAAAACCATCGGACTAGCGGGAAACTACGAGCAGTACTTC; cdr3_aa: CSVQKTIGLAGNYEQYF
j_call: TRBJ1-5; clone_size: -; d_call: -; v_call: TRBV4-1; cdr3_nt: TGCGCCAGCAGAGGGGAGAACAATCAGCCCCAGCATTTT; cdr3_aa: CASRGENNQPQHF
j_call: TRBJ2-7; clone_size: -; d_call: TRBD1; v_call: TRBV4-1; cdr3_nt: TGCGCCAGCAGCCAAGCGGGGACAGGGGCCTACGAGCAGTACTTC; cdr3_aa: CASSQAGTGAYEQYF
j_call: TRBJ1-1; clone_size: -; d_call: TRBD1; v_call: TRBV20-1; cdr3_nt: TGCAGTGCTAGCCAGGGGGCGATCACTGAAGCTTTCTTT; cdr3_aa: CSASQGAITEAFF
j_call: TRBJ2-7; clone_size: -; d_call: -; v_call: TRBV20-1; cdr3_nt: TGCAGTGCTCAAGACCGGGTTTCCTACGAGCAGTACTTC; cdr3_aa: CSAQDRVSYEQYF
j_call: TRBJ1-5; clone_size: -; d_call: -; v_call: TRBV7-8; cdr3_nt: TGTGCCAGCAGCGTCCGTGGCAATCAGCCCCAGCATTTT; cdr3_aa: CASSVRGNQPQHF
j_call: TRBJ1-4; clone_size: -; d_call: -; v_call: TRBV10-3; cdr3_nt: TGTGCCATCAGTGAAACCCGACCTGGAGGAGGGGAAAAACTGTTTTTT; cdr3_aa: CAISETRPGGGEKLFF
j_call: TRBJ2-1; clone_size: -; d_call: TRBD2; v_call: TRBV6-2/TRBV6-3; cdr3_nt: TGTGCCAGCAGTTACCCCAACCCCGGGACTAGCGGTAACAATGAGCAGTTCTTC; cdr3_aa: CASSYPNPGTSGNNEQFF
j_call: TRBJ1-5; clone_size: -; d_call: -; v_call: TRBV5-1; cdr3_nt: TGCGCCAGCAGCCCCGGAGGTGGGGCCTCCAATCAGCCCCAGCATTTT; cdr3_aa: CASSPGGGASNQPQHF
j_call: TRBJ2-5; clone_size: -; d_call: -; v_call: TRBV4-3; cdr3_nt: TGCGCCAGCAGCTACGGGGGTTCCCGAGAGACCCAGTACTTC; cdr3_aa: CASSYGGSRETQYF
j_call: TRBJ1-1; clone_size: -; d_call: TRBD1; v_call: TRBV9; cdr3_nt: TGTGCCAGCAGCCCTAGGACAGGGCTGGGCACTGAAGCTTTCTTT; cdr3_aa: CASSPRTGLGTEAFF
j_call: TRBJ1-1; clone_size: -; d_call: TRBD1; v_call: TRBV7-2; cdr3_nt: TGTGCCAGCAGCTTAGTAGACAGGGTAGACACTGAAGCTTTCTTT; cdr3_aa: CASSLVDRVDTEAFF
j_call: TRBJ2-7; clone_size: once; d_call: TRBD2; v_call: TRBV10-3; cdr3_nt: TGTGCCATCAGGGGACTAGCCCCCTGGGGCGAGCAGTACTTC; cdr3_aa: CAIRGLAPWGEQYF
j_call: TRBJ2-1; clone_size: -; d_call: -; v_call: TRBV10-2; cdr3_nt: TGCGCCAGCAGTGGATCGGCAGGGCTCGGGGATGAGCAGTTCTTC; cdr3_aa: CASSGSAGLGDEQFF
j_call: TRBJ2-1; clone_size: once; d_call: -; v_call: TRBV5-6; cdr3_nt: TGTGCCAGCAGCTTCACAGGGTCCTACAATGAGCAGTTCTTC; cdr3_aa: CASSFTGSYNEQFF
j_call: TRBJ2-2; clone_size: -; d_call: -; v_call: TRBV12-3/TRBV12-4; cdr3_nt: TGTGCCAGCAGTTTAGGCGGCGGGCTGAACACCGGGGAGCTGTTTTTT; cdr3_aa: CASSLGGGLNTGELFF
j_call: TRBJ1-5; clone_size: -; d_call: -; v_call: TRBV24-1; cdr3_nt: TGTGCCACCAGTGGGACTGTTCGCGATCAGCCCCAGCATTTT; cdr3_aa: CATSGTVRDQPQHF